This passage covers 30 T cell receptor beta chains from one sample sequenced in a study of CD8+ T cells in alopecia areata. Reverse transcribed after extraction, RNA yielded cDNA as the sequencing template. Data came from immunoSEQ multiplex PCR; TCRdb stores just in-frame clones and leaves some out. Of about 200,000 clones in the sample, 55% to 70% are singletons; the top ten hold roughly 5%. Treatment here: oral pan-JAK inhibitor, 5-10 mg twice daily. This specimen consisted of CD4+ T cells sorted from blood, obtained at week 24, from a patient treated with tofacitinib. These receptors came from a human donor with alopecia areata.

The chain recombines TRBV5-6 with TRBJ2-1, with D unclear. CDR3 length equals 12 residues. V lost 0 bases to trimming and J lost 6 bases, with 4 bases between them. CDR1 and CDR2 from the germline V gene are SGHDT and YYEEEE. The CDR3 loop reads CASSLVSNEQFF. The CDR3 nucleotides are TGTGCCAGCAGCTTGGTCTCCAATGAGCAGTTCTTC.

In this sample, this clone turned up once. This chain uses TRBV20-1 with TRBJ2-5; unclear D gene. Trimming removed 0 bases from V and 5 bases from J, with 4 bases in between. CDR3 size: 11 residues. From germline, CDR1 is DFQATT and CDR2 SNEGSKA (reference sequence). The CDR3 region is CSARETETQYF. CDR3 DNA sequence: TGCAGTGCTAGAGAAACGGAGACCCAGTACTTC.

This clone has more than one count but fewer than ten. The chain couples TRBV11-2 to TRBJ2-7, with D possibly matching TRBD2 (5 bases). The CDR3 extends over 14 amino acids. The V end was cut by 2 bases, the J end by 0 bases, with 8 bases between. Germline lookup yields CDR1 SGHAT and CDR2 FQNNGV. The CDR3 coding sequence is TGTGCCAGCAGCTTATCGCTAGCCTCCTACGAGCAGTACTTC. This translates into CASSLSLASYEQYF. Based on the CDR3 plus reference TRBV11-2 and TRBJ2-7, the full variable domain is EAGVAQSPRYKIIEKRQSVAFWCNPISGHATLYWYQQILGQGPKLLIQFQNNGVVDDSQLPKDRFSAERLKGVDSTLKIQPAKLEDSAVYLCASSLSLASYEQYFGPGTRLTVT.

Ten or more counts support this clone. As DNA, the CDR3 is TGTGCCAGCAGTCCTCAGAACACCGGGGAGCTGTTTTTT. This codes for CASSPQNTGELFF. The rearrangement links TRBV28 to TRBJ2-2; D unclear. Germline lookup yields CDR1 MDHEN and CDR2 SYDVKM. This CDR3 has 13 amino acids. V was shortened by 5 bases and J by 1 base, with 5 bases between the two germline ends. Combining the CDR3 with reference TRBV28 and TRBJ2-2 gives the whole variable domain DVKVTQSSRYLVKRTGEKVFLECVQDMDHENMFWYRQDPGLGLRLIYFSYDVKMKEKGDIPEGYSVSREKKERFSLILESASTNQTSMYLCASSPQNTGELFFGEGSRLTVL.

V gene TRBV18 combines with J gene TRBJ2-5, with 8 bases identical to TRBD2. J lost 5 bases, V lost 3 bases, and 8 bases had no gene match. Germline CDR1 and CDR2: KGHSH and LQKENI. The CDR3 has 15 amino acids. The chain's CDR3 is CASSPGTRSRETQYF. CDR3 nucleotides: TGTGCCAGCTCACCCGGGACTAGGAGTAGGGAGACCCAGTACTTC.

The genes are TRBV9 and TRBJ1-1; unclear D gene. Deletions cut 0 bases from V and 3 bases from J, with 3 bases between. Germline CDR1 is SGDLS and CDR2 is YYNGEE. This CDR3 is 12 amino acids long. The CDR3 DNA sequence: TGTGCCAGCAGCGTAGGGTACACTGAAGCTTTCTTT. This encodes CASSVGYTEAFF.

Details on this clone: The same CDR3 also results from other DNA sequences found in this sample. The chain links TRBV9 to TRBJ2-5, with D possibly being TRBD2 (6 bases). The V gene lost 0 bases and the J gene lost 2 bases, with 8 bases spanning the gap. CDR3 length equals 14 residues. Germline V CDR1 and CDR2: SGDLS, YYNGEE. CDR3 residues: CASSVGGVQETQYF. The CDR3 DNA is TGTGCCAGCAGCGTAGGCGGGGTGCAAGAGACCCAGTACTTC.

V gene TRBV5-4 combines with J gene TRBJ1-1; 12 bases fit TRBD1. The CDR3 runs to 17 residues. The V gene end was trimmed by 4 bases and the J gene end by 0 bases; junction bases not matched to a gene: 7. The germline V gene has CDR1 SGHNT and CDR2 YYREEE (reference sequence). In DNA form, the CDR3 reads TGTGCCAGCAGCCCGGGGACAGGGGGCGTGATGAACACTGAAGCTTTCTTT. It encodes CASSPGTGGVMNTEAFF.

The gene calls are TRBV7-7 and TRBJ2-5; D possibly matches TRBD1 or TRBD2 (5 bases each). The V and J ends lost 5 bases and 1 base respectively, with 8 bases between them. The CDR3 totals 13 residues. The germline gives CDR1 SSHAT, CDR2 FNYEAQ (reference sequence). The CDR3 loop is CASSRDRQETQYF. In nucleotides, the CDR3 is TGTGCCAGCAGCCGGGACCGCCAAGAGACCCAGTACTTC.

The CDR3 coding sequence is TGTGCCAGCAGCCAAATAAACACCGGGGAGCTGTTTTTT. Translation gives CASSQINTGELFF. V is TRBV4-2 and J is TRBJ2-2, with D hard to call. V was clipped by 2 bases and J by 2 bases, with 3 bases between them. CDR1 and CDR2 from the germline V gene are LGHNA and YNFKEQ. The CDR3 consists of 13 residues.

This clone has a count of ten or more. The genes are TRBV18 and TRBJ1-2; D ambiguous. Trimming took 2 bases from V and 7 from J, leaving 8 bases between them. CDR1 and CDR2 from the germline V gene are KGHSH and LQKENI. CDR3 size: 12 residues. The CDR3 DNA reads as TGTGCCAGCTCACCAATTAATGGTGGCTACACCTTC. Its translation: CASSPINGGYTF.

The chain recombines TRBV30 with TRBJ1-1, with D uncertain. The CDR3 sequence is 10 residues long. V lost 1 base to trimming and J lost 5 bases, with 2 bases between them. In germline, CDR1 is GTSNPN, CDR2 SVGIG (reference sequence). For the CDR3, the DNA is TGTGCCTGGAGTGGAACTGAAGCTTTCTTT. It specifies CAWSGTEAFF.

Only one count was recorded for this clone. V gene TRBV19 combines with J gene TRBJ1-5, with D possibly TRBD1 on 5 matching bases. The CDR3 length is 16 residues. V lost 1 base to trimming and J lost 2 bases, with 12 bases between them. CDR1 LNHDA and CDR2 SQIVND come from the germline V gene (reference sequence). CDR3 residues: CASSIAGAGGNQPQHF. As DNA, the CDR3 is TGTGCCAGTAGTATAGCCGGGGCCGGAGGCAATCAGCCCCAGCATTTT. Complete variable domain (other parts from reference TRBV19 and TRBJ1-5): DGGITQSPKYLFRKEGQNVTLSCEQNLNHDAMYWYRQDPGQGLRLIYYSQIVNDFQKGDIAEGYSVSREKKESFPLTVTSAQKNPTAFYLCASSIAGAGGNQPQHFGDGTRLSIL.

The V and J genes are TRBV7-2 and TRBJ2-7, with D maybe TRBD1 (5 bases). V shed 2 bases and J shed 3 bases, with 14 bases lying between them. The CDR3 sequence is 15 residues long. Germline CDR1 and CDR2: SGHTA and FQGNSA. CDR3 in amino acids: CASSLHSAGIYEQYF. For the CDR3, the DNA is TGTGCCAGCAGCTTACATAGTGCAGGGATCTACGAGCAGTACTTC.

The chain uses TRBV7-2 and TRBJ2-2, with D tentatively TRBD2 (5 bases). The germline V gene has CDR1 SGHTA and CDR2 FQGNSA. The germline V and J ends were trimmed by 2 bases and 4 bases, with 11 bases remaining between them. The CDR3 is 15 amino acids. The CDR3 protein is CASSLNWGATGELFF. In nucleotides, the CDR3 is TGTGCCAGCAGCTTAAATTGGGGAGCCACCGGGGAGCTGTTTTTT.

Details on this clone: Germline is not matched at one junction end, which may reflect a read error. This chain joins TRBV25-1 and TRBJ2-2, with a weak D call TRBD2 (6 bases). Germline CDR1 and CDR2: MGHDK and SYGVNS. The CDR3 has 16 amino acids. CDR3: CASRPTERANPGELFF. In DNA, the CDR3 is TGTGCCAGCAGGCCTACCGAGCGGGCGAACCCCGGGGAGCTGTTTTTT.

The chain is built from TRBV15 and TRBJ2-5; 12 nucleotides align to TRBD2. Germline-derived CDR1 and CDR2 are LNHNV and YYDKDF (reference sequence). There are 17 residues in the CDR3. V lost 0 bases to trimming and J lost 5 bases; unmatched junction nucleotides: 7. The CDR3 region is CATSRDLLAGGVETQYF. The CDR3 coding sequence is TGTGCCACCAGCAGAGATCTACTAGCGGGAGGAGTTGAGACCCAGTACTTC.

This clone has more than one count but fewer than ten. This chain uses TRBV30 with TRBJ1-1; 8 positions agree with TRBD1. Per the germline V gene, CDR1 is GTSNPN and CDR2 is SVGIG (reference sequence). The junction had 7 bases not matched to a gene; V was cut back by 5 bases and J by 5 bases. This CDR3 spans 13 amino acids. The CDR3 here is CAWYQGARTEAFF. The CDR3 DNA reads TGTGCCTGGTACCAGGGGGCTCGGACTGAAGCTTTCTTT.

This clone showed up just a few times. The rearrangement uses TRBV7-2 and TRBJ2-7; 10 bases are shared with TRBD1. V lost 5 bases, J lost 5 bases, and 9 bases stayed unmatched. The CDR3 totals 15 residues. In germline, CDR1 is SGHTA, CDR2 FQGNSA. The CDR3 loop reads CASSRLSGTGDEQYF. The DNA for the CDR3 is TGTGCCAGCAGCAGACTCTCCGGGACAGGGGACGAGCAGTACTTC.

This clone has only a few counts. This rearrangement joins TRBV11-1 to TRBJ2-7; D remains ambiguous. Trimming removed 2 bases at V and 1 base at J, with 6 bases between. Germline V lookup: CDR1 SGHAT, CDR2 FQDESV (reference sequence). The CDR3 extends over 13 amino acids. The CDR3 loop is CASSLNPSYEQYF. The CDR3 DNA reads TGTGCCAGCAGCTTAAACCCTTCCTACGAGCAGTACTTC. Using reference TRBV11-1 and TRBJ2-7 for the parts outside the CDR3, the full variable domain is EAEVAQSPRYKITEKSQAVAFWCDPISGHATLYWYRQILGQGPELLVQFQDESVVDDSQLPKDRFSAERLKGVDSTLKIQPAELGDSAMYLCASSLNPSYEQYFGPGTRLTVT.

A few counts support this clone. The chain couples TRBV23-1 to TRBJ2-1, with TRBD2 matching over 8 bases. TRBV23-1 is filed as an ORF, its function uncertain. J was trimmed by 5 bases and V by 1 base; bases with no gene match: 7. The length of the CDR3 is 16 residues. The CDR3 coding sequence is TGCGCCAGCAGTCAATGGGACGGGAGGGAAAACAATGAGCAGTTCTTC. Amino acids: CASSQWDGRENNEQFF.

This clone was found a few times. The chain combines TRBV4-2 with TRBJ1-2, with D possibly being TRBD1 (5 bases). CDR3 length equals 13 residues. CDR1 is LGHNA, CDR2 YNFKEQ, per germline. V lost 6 bases to trimming and J lost 6 bases, with 14 bases between them. CDR3 residues: CASRIGRENGYTF. CDR3 coding DNA: TGTGCCAGCAGGATCGGCAGGGAAAATGGCTACACCTTC.

V and J are TRBV7-9 and TRBJ1-2; D is undetermined. The V end lost 2 bases, the J end lost 3 bases, and 7 bases lay between the germline ends. The germline V gene encodes CDR1 SEHNR and CDR2 FQNEAQ (reference sequence). The CDR3 is 13 residues long. The CDR3 spells CASSLLSDYGYTF. CDR3 coding DNA: TGTGCCAGCAGCTTACTTTCCGACTATGGCTACACCTTC. Full variable domain (remainder filled in from reference TRBV7-9 and TRBJ1-2): DTGVSQNPRHKITKRGQNVTFRCDPISEHNRLYWYRQTLGQGPEFLTYFQNEAQLEKSRLLSDRFSAERPKGSFSTLEIQRTEQGDSAMYLCASSLLSDYGYTFGSGTRLTVV.

This chain joins TRBV28 and TRBJ1-1, with 7 bases identical to TRBD1. Germline-derived CDR1 and CDR2 are MDHEN and SYDVKM. V lost 10 bases, J lost 3 bases, and 5 bases stayed unmatched. The length of the CDR3 is 12 residues. DNA for the CDR3: TGTGCCACCCAGGACAGGTACACTGAAGCTTTCTTT. This gives the protein CATQDRYTEAFF.

The chain employs TRBV6-5 and TRBJ1-1; no clear D gene. Looked up from germline, CDR1 is MNHEY and CDR2 is SVGAGI. There are 13 residues in the CDR3. V lost 4 bases to trimming and J lost 1 base, with 7 bases between them. The CDR3 nucleotides are TGTGCCAGCAGTTTTGCACGGAACACTGAAGCTTTCTTT. As protein: CASSFARNTEAFF.

The V gene is TRBV30, the J gene TRBJ2-7; TRBD1 agrees at 7 bases. This CDR3 spans 12 amino acids. The V and J ends lost 4 bases and 7 bases, in that order; junction bases with no gene match: 7. CDR1 is GTSNPN and CDR2 is SVGIG in the germline V gene (reference sequence). The CDR3 nucleotides read TGTGCCTGGAAGAAACAGGGGTTGGAGCAGTACTTC. This codes for CAWKKQGLEQYF.

This chain links TRBV29-1 with TRBJ2-7; D is unresolved. This CDR3 is built from 14 residues. Trimming pared 1 base from V and 6 bases from J, leaving 16 bases between. Germline values: CDR1 SQVTM, CDR2 ANQGSEA. CDR3 protein: CSVEGLGSVSEQYF. The DNA for the CDR3 is TGCAGCGTTGAAGGTTTAGGGTCTGTTAGCGAGCAGTACTTC.

The table lists this clone with a few counts. V and J are TRBV10-3 and TRBJ2-1; TRBD1 aligns across 9 bases. Looked up from germline, CDR1 is ENHRY and CDR2 is SYGVKD. This CDR3 region has 15 residues. With 11 bases clipped from V and 5 bases from J, the junction kept 13 bases outside the gene matches. The CDR3 loop is CAVTPQGAGDNEQFF. The CDR3 DNA reads TGTGCCGTAACACCACAGGGGGCCGGTGACAATGAGCAGTTCTTC.

The rearrangement links TRBV15 to TRBJ2-3; D may be TRBD2 (6 bases). The CDR3 totals 16 residues. V was trimmed by 4 bases and J by 2 bases, leaving 16 bases between them. CDR1 and CDR2 (germline): LNHNV, YYDKDF (reference sequence). The CDR3 loop reads CATSIRGRLVTDTQYF. Written as DNA, the CDR3 is TGTGCCACCAGCATTCGGGGAAGACTAGTCACAGATACGCAGTATTTT.

This clone was seen repeatedly, ten times or more. This chain links TRBV2 with TRBJ2-5, with D tentatively TRBD2 (5 bases). The V gene lost 0 bases and the J gene lost 10 bases, with 12 bases spanning the gap. The CDR3 is 13 residues long. Germline CDR1 SNHLY, CDR2 FYNNEI. CDR3 amino acids: CASSEARRTVQYF. The CDR3 coding sequence is TGTGCCAGCAGTGAAGCTAGGAGGACTGTCCAGTACTTC. Filled out from reference TRBV2 and TRBJ2-5, the complete variable domain reads EPEVTQTPSHQVTQMGQEVILRCVPISNHLYFYWYRQILGQKVEFLVSFYNNEISEKSEIFDDQFSVERPDGSNFTLKIRSTKLEDSAMYFCASSEARRTVQYFGPGTRLLVL.